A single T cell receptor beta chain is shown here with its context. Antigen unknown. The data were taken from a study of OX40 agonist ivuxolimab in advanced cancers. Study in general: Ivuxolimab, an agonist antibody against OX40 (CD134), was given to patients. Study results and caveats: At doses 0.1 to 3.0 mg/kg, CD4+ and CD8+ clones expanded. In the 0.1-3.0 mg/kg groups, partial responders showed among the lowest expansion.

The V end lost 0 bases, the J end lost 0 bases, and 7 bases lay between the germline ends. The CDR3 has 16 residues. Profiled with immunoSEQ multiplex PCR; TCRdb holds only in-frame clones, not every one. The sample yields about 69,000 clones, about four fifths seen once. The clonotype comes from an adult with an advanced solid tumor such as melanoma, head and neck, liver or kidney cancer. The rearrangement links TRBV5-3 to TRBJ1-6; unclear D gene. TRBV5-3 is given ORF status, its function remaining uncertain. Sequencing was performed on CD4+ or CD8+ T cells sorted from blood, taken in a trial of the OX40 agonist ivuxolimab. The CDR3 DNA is TGTGCCAGAAGCTTGGGATTTAGCTCCTATAATTCACCCCTCCACTTT. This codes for CARSLGFSSYNSPLHF.